Listed below are T cell receptor beta chains from one sample, sequenced in a study of T cell responses to AZD1222 COVID-19 vaccine. TCRdb's copy holds only in-frame clones and misses some; the assay was immunoSEQ multiplex PCR. Of some 100,000 clones listed, about nine tenths are singletons. The specimen comprised peripheral blood, sampled on day 0 of AZD1222 vaccination. The receptor source for this set is an adult in good health. Both conserved end residues are part of each CDR3. D genes are given only for firm matches. The size entry is marked missing in some rows and otherwise reads once, few, many or a size class.

cdr3_nt: TGTGCCAGCAGTCAAACAGGGGGCGCGATTGGCAATCAGCCCCAGCATTTT
cdr3_aa: CASSQTGGAIGNQPQHF
v_call: TRBV6-6
j_call: TRBJ1-5
d_call: TRBD1
clone_size: -

cdr3_nt: TGTGCCAGCAGTTTTAAGACCTACTATGGCTACACCTTC
cdr3_aa: CASSFKTYYGYTF
v_call: TRBV28
j_call: TRBJ1-2
d_call: -
clone_size: once

cdr3_nt: TGCAGTGCTATCCTAAACTACGAGCAGTACTTC
cdr3_aa: CSAILNYEQYF
v_call: TRBV20-1
j_call: TRBJ2-7
d_call: -
clone_size: -

cdr3_nt: TGCAGCGTCAGGACAGGGACCTACGAGCAGTACTTC
cdr3_aa: CSVRTGTYEQYF
v_call: TRBV29-1
j_call: TRBJ2-7
d_call: TRBD1
clone_size: -

cdr3_nt: TGTGCCAGCAGCTTGAGCGGGAGGCCCTACGAGCAGTACTTC
cdr3_aa: CASSLSGRPYEQYF
v_call: TRBV11-2
j_call: TRBJ2-7
d_call: TRBD2
clone_size: -

cdr3_nt: TGTGCCAGCAGTTGGGGGGGGATGAACACTGAAGCTTTCTTT
cdr3_aa: CASSWGGMNTEAFF
v_call: TRBV6-5
j_call: TRBJ1-1
d_call: -
clone_size: once

cdr3_nt: TGTGCCAGCAGCTTAGGTGCAGGGACCGATAATTCACCCCTCCACTTT
cdr3_aa: CASSLGAGTDNSPLHF
v_call: TRBV7-9
j_call: TRBJ1-6
d_call: -
clone_size: once

cdr3_nt: TGTGCCAGTAGTACGCAGGATAATGAAAAACTGTTTTTT
cdr3_aa: CASSTQDNEKLFF
v_call: TRBV19
j_call: TRBJ1-4
d_call: -
clone_size: -

cdr3_nt: TGCGCCAGCAGCATAACTAGCGGGAACACCGGGGAGCTGTTTTTT
cdr3_aa: CASSITSGNTGELFF
v_call: TRBV4-1
j_call: TRBJ2-2
d_call: TRBD2
clone_size: -

cdr3_nt: TGTGCCAGCAGCTTAGCCGTAGCCTCCGGGACTAGCGACACAGATACGCAGTATTTT
cdr3_aa: CASSLAVASGTSDTDTQYF
v_call: TRBV7-6
j_call: TRBJ2-3
d_call: TRBD2
clone_size: -

cdr3_nt: TGTGCCAGCAGCCCCTCGGGCAACACCATATATTTT
cdr3_aa: CASSPSGNTIYF
v_call: TRBV11-2
j_call: TRBJ1-3
d_call: -
clone_size: -

cdr3_nt: TGTGCCAGCAGTTCGGTTGGGGAAAACATTCAGTACTTC
cdr3_aa: CASSSVGENIQYF
v_call: TRBV28
j_call: TRBJ2-4
d_call: -
clone_size: -

cdr3_nt: TGTGCCAGCAGCTTACAATACGGGGGTGTGTCCGGGGAGCTGTTTTTT
cdr3_aa: CASSLQYGGVSGELFF
v_call: TRBV7-3
j_call: TRBJ2-2
d_call: -
clone_size: -

cdr3_nt: TGTGCCAGCAGTTACGACGGGACGACCGACGAAAAACTGTTTTTT
cdr3_aa: CASSYDGTTDEKLFF
v_call: TRBV6-6
j_call: TRBJ1-4
d_call: -
clone_size: -

cdr3_nt: TGCGCCAGCAGCTCGGGACAGGCCTACTCTGGAAACACCATATATTTT
cdr3_aa: CASSSGQAYSGNTIYF
v_call: TRBV4-1
j_call: TRBJ1-3
d_call: TRBD1
clone_size: -

cdr3_nt: TGTGCCAGCAGCGCAGAACAGGGGGTCAACACTGAAGCTTTCTTT
cdr3_aa: CASSAEQGVNTEAFF
v_call: TRBV5-4
j_call: TRBJ1-1
d_call: TRBD1
clone_size: -

cdr3_nt: TGTGCCAGCAGTTTCTCCGTCCGGGGGTCTGTAGAGACCCAGTACTTC
cdr3_aa: CASSFSVRGSVETQYF
v_call: TRBV28
j_call: TRBJ2-5
d_call: -
clone_size: -